The 21 T cell receptor beta chains listed next were all sequenced from one sample in a study of shared clonotypes between healthy human individuals. Sequenced by immunoSEQ multiplex PCR; TCRdb stores in-frame clones only, minus some. Here the sample spans around 500,000 clones, roughly 80% being singletons. Sample: PBMCs. The receptors shown here come from a middle-aged woman in good health. Some clones in this sample may be carry-over from other donors' samples.

For this clone: This likely traces to a read error, being one base from a far larger clone. The genes are TRBV2 and TRBJ2-2; 10 nucleotides line up with TRBD1. Germline V gene sequence: CDR1 SNHLY, CDR2 FYNNEI. The CDR3 spans 15 residues. Germline trimming cut 6 bases from V and 1 base from J; bases unmatched to any gene: 2. Written as DNA, the CDR3 is TGTGCCAGCAGGACAGGGGGCGTGAACACCGGGGAGCTGTTTTTT. Protein sequence: CASRTGGVNTGELFF.

J is TRBJ2-7 and V is TRBV28; weak D call: TRBD2 (5 bases). The CDR3 totals 14 residues. The V gene lost 7 bases and the J gene lost 4 bases, with 17 bases spanning the gap. In germline, CDR1 is MDHEN, CDR2 SYDVKM. CDR3 nucleotides: TGTGCCAGCATTGAGGGTTGTAAATCATACGAGCAGTACTTC. Translation gives CASIEGCKSYEQYF.

The chain recombines TRBV7-8 with TRBJ2-3, with TRBD2 identical over 11 bases. The CDR3 is made up of 16 amino acids. Germline loops: CDR1 SGHVS, CDR2 FQNEAQ. V shed 5 bases and J 0 bases; nucleotides not matched to a gene: 4. This CDR3 is CASSMTSGISTDTQYF. CDR3 DNA: TGTGCCAGCAGCATGACTAGCGGGATAAGCACAGATACGCAGTATTTT.

This clone was picked up many times. V and J are TRBV18 and TRBJ1-4, with 7 bases identical to TRBD1. CDR3 size: 13 residues. V shed 8 bases and J 6 bases; nucleotides not matched to a gene: 6. Germline CDR1 and CDR2: KGHSH and LQKENI. The DNA for the CDR3 is TGTGCCAGCCGACAGGGTCAGGATGAAAAACTGTTTTTT. Translation: CASRQGQDEKLFF. The whole variable domain, remainder taken from reference TRBV18 and TRBJ1-4, is NAGVMQNPRHLVRRRGQEARLRCSPMKGHSHVYWYRQLPEEGLKFMVYLQKENIIDESGMPKERFSAEFPKEGPSILRIQQVVRGDSAAYFCASRQGQDEKLFFGSGTQLSVL.

This clone has just one count. The CDR3 bases are TGTGCCATCAGGAACATCGGCAAGAACACTGAAGCTTTCTTT. Protein: CAIRNIGKNTEAFF. V gene TRBV10-3 combines with J gene TRBJ1-1; D is unclear. Germline V gene sequence: CDR1 ENHRY, CDR2 SYGVKD. The CDR3 runs to 14 residues. Trimming removed 6 bases from V and 1 base from J, with 12 bases in between.

The chain carries TRBV7-8 and TRBJ1-5, with TRBD1 matching over 7 bases. CDR1 is SGHVS and CDR2 is FQNEAQ in the germline V gene. V trimming: 5 bases; J trimming: 3 bases; junction bases outside the gene matches: 1. This CDR3 is built from 13 residues. The CDR3 region has the DNA TGTGCCAGCAGCGGGACAGTCAATCAGCCCCAGCATTTT. It specifies CASSGTVNQPQHF.

The V and J genes are TRBV4-1 and TRBJ1-5; unclear D gene. The V gene lost 4 bases and the J gene lost 9 bases, with 16 bases spanning the gap. The CDR3 is 14 amino acids. Per the germline V gene, CDR1 is MGHRA and CDR2 is YSYEKL. Here the CDR3 reads CASSPHPEVLPQHF. The CDR3 nucleotides are TGCGCCAGCAGCCCCCACCCGGAGGTGTTGCCCCAGCATTTT.

As regards this clone: A far larger clone differs by one base, so this is likely a read error. The CDR3 end shows no conserved phenylalanine or tryptophan, and so a read error is likely. CDR3 sequence (DNA): TGTGCCATCAGTGAGTCGAGTTATGGCGGGAGTTCCGAGCAGTACTCC. It yields the protein CAISESSYGGSSEQYS. V and J are TRBV10-3 and TRBJ2-7, with TRBD2 matching over 7 bases. The CDR3 consists of 16 residues. The germline V gene has CDR1 ENHRY and CDR2 SYGVKD. V dropped 0 bases and J dropped 6; count of bases not matched to a gene: 11.

The J gene is TRBJ1-3, the V gene TRBV7-2, with 7 bases aligning to TRBD1. The CDR3 has 13 residues. V was clipped by 1 base and J by 7 bases; unmatched bases: 1. Germline V gene lookup returns CDR1 SGHTA and CDR2 FQGNSA. CDR3 protein: CASSLGQGNTIYF. The CDR3 DNA sequence: TGTGCCAGCAGCTTAGGACAGGGCAACACCATATATTTT.

This rearrangement joins TRBV9 to TRBJ1-3; 7 nucleotides align to TRBD1. The junction had 6 bases not matched to a gene; V was cut back by 3 bases and J by 0 bases. The CDR3 has 16 residues. Germline loops: CDR1 SGDLS, CDR2 YYNGEE. This chain's CDR3 is CASSAPTGRSGNTIYF. The CDR3 DNA sequence: TGTGCCAGCAGCGCCCCGACAGGGCGCTCTGGAAACACCATATATTTT.

This chain links TRBV7-9 with TRBJ2-1; 8 bases align to TRBD2. Germline values: CDR1 SEHNR, CDR2 FQNEAQ (reference sequence). Trimming at V came to 5 bases and at J to 4 bases, leaving 7 bases not matched to a gene. There are 15 residues in the CDR3. The CDR3: CASSRAGELYNEQFF. The DNA of the CDR3 is TGTGCCAGCAGCCGAGCGGGAGAATTGTACAATGAGCAGTTCTTC.

Concerning this clone itself: One end of the junction varies from germline; a read error may be responsible. The V and J genes are TRBV7-8 and TRBJ2-3; tentatively, D is TRBD2 (5 bases). CDR1 is SGHVS and CDR2 is FQNEAQ in the germline V gene. CDR3 size: 18 residues. The CDR3: CACSLSHYRGSPTDTQYF. The CDR3 DNA follows: TGTGCCTGCAGCTTAAGCCACTATCGGGGTTCTCCGACAGATACGCAGTATTTT.

V usage is TRBV7-3 and J usage is TRBJ1-6; possibly TRBD1 for D (6 bases). The V end was cut by 5 bases, the J end by 5 bases, with 10 bases between. The CDR3 spans 14 residues. Germline V gene lookup returns CDR1 SGHTA and CDR2 FQGTGA. The CDR3 reads CASSAHRDNSPLHF. The CDR3 DNA reads as TGTGCCAGCAGCGCCCACAGGGATAATTCACCCCTCCACTTT.

The CDR3 sequence is CASSFAGGAVGGYTF. DNA of the CDR3: TGTGCCAGCAGCTTCGCAGGGGGCGCAGTTGGGGGCTACACCTTC. The chain employs TRBV5-4 and TRBJ1-2, with 8 bases matching TRBD1. The germline V gene encodes CDR1 SGHNT and CDR2 YYREEE (reference sequence). V dropped 2 bases and J dropped 8; count of bases not matched to a gene: 11. The CDR3 consists of 15 residues.

This clone has just one count. The rearrangement links TRBV29-1 to TRBJ2-1; 13 bases fit TRBD2. The CDR3 contains 14 residues. The J segment lost 7 bases and the V segment lost 6 bases, leaving 6 bases of the junction unmatched. Germline assignment: CDR1 SQVTM and CDR2 ANQGSEA. The CDR3 here is CSVGGLAGSNEQFF. In nucleotides, the CDR3 is TGCAGCGTGGGGGGACTAGCGGGAAGTAATGAGCAGTTCTTC.

The chain recombines TRBV19 with TRBJ2-2; D ambiguous. The V and J ends lost 5 bases and 7 bases respectively, with 11 bases between them. The CDR3 has 13 amino acids. The germline V gene has CDR1 LNHDA and CDR2 SQIVND (reference sequence). This chain's CDR3 is CASSPLLGGELFF. The CDR3 nucleotides are TGTGCCAGTAGTCCCCTGCTAGGCGGGGAGCTGTTTTTT. Looking up the rest from reference TRBV19 and TRBJ2-2 gives the full variable domain: DGGITQSPKYLFRKEGQNVTLSCEQNLNHDAMYWYRQDPGQGLRLIYYSQIVNDFQKGDIAEGYSVSREKKESFPLTVTSAQKNPTAFYLCASSPLLGGELFFGEGSRLTVL.

In regard to this clone: A single base is all that separates this from a far larger clone, so a read error is likely. This chain links TRBV25-1 with TRBJ2-4; D ambiguous. The CDR3 sequence is 17 residues long. Trimming pared 4 bases from V and 0 bases from J, leaving 16 bases between. The V gene's germline CDR1 is MGHDK and CDR2 SYGVNS. The CDR3, as DNA: TGTGCCAGCAGTGGACGGGTAGTGGGATCAGCCAAAAACATTCAGTACTTC. Translating gives CASSGRVVGSAKNIQYF. Full variable domain (outside the CDR3, taken from reference TRBV25-1 and TRBJ2-4): EADIYQTPRYLVIGTGKKITLECSQTMGHDKMYWYQQDPGMELHLIHYSYGVNSTEKGDLSSESTVSRIRTEHFPLTLESARPSHTSQYLCASSGRVVGSAKNIQYFGAGTRLSVL.

On this clone: At one end the junction does not follow the germline gene, possibly because of a read error. V gene TRBV18 combines with J gene TRBJ1-1; D unclear. This CDR3 spans 18 amino acids. Germline CDR1 reads KGHSH; CDR2 reads LQKENI. The CDR3: CASSPRYRGALENSEAFF. The CDR3 DNA reads as TGTGCCAGCTCACCGCGGTATCGAGGCGCCTTGGAGAACTCTGAAGCTTTCTTT.

Points on this clone: Given a far larger clone just one base away, this is likely a sequencing read error. The chain is built from TRBV29-1 and TRBJ1-2, with TRBD1 identical over 8 bases. The germline V gene encodes CDR1 SQVTM and CDR2 ANQGSEA. This CDR3 is built from 16 residues. The CDR3 region is CSVEGVRGRANYCYTF. The DNA of the CDR3 is TGCAGCGTTGAGGGGGTCAGGGGGCGCGCAAACTATTGCTACACCTTC.

This chain uses TRBV28 with TRBJ2-7; weak D call: TRBD1 (6 bases). The V end was cut by 2 bases, the J end by 2 bases, with 13 bases between. This CDR3 comprises 15 residues. CDR1 and CDR2 (germline): MDHEN, SYDVKM. CDR3 amino acids: CASSLERTETYEQYF. As DNA, the CDR3 is TGTGCCAGCAGTTTAGAACGGACAGAGACCTACGAGCAGTACTTC. Full variable domain (outside the CDR3, taken from reference TRBV28 and TRBJ2-7): DVKVTQSSRYLVKRTGEKVFLECVQDMDHENMFWYRQDPGLGLRLIYFSYDVKMKEKGDIPEGYSVSREKKERFSLILESASTNQTSMYLCASSLERTETYEQYFGPGTRLTVT.

This clone has a single count. The chain links TRBV7-2 to TRBJ2-3, with D perhaps TRBD1 (6 bases). The V and J ends lost 1 base and 4 bases respectively, with 12 bases between them. CDR1 is SGHTA, CDR2 FQGNSA, per germline. The CDR3 spans 15 residues. CDR3 region: CASSLVTGTADTQYF. The CDR3 DNA sequence: TGTGCCAGCAGCTTAGTTACAGGGACCGCAGATACGCAGTATTTT. Based on the CDR3 plus reference TRBV7-2 and TRBJ2-3, the full variable domain is GAGVSQSPSNKVTEKGKDVELRCDPISGHTALYWYRQSLGQGLEFLIYFQGNSAPDKSGLPSDRFSAERTGGSVSTLTIQRTQQEDSAVYLCASSLVTGTADTQYFGPGTRLTVL.